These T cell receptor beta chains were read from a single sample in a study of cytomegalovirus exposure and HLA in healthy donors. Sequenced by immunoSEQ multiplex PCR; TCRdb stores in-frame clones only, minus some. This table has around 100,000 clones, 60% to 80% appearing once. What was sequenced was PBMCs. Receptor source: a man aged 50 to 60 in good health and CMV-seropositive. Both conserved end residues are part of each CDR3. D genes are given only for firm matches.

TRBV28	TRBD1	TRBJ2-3	CASRSGQSTDTQYF
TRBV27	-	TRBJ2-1	CASSSRRDRDYNEQFF
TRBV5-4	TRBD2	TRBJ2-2	CASSLAPGSGGNTGELFF
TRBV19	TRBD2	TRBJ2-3	CASSIVGSGRASDTQYF
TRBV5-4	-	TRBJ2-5	CASSLSSGQETQYF
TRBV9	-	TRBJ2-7	CASSLWGDEQYF
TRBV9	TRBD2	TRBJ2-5	CASSAGLANQETQYF
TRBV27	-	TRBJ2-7	CASSLRGGWVGGIYEQYF
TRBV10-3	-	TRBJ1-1	CAISESKGVGTEAFF
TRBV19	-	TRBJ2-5	CASSMGHTYQETQYF
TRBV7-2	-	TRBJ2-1	CASSLAAAAYNEQFF
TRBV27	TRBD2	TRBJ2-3	CASSPRLAGGTDTQYF
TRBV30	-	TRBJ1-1	CAWSDSYTEAFF
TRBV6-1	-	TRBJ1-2	CASRGQSGGNYGYTF
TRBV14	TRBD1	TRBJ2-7	CASSQGLGTGNYEQYF
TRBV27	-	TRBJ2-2	CASRKTGSTGELFF
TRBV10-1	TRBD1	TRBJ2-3	CASSAQGASTDTQYF
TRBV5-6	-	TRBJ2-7	CASSLLTRPYEQYF
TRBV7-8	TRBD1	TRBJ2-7	CASSLRAGQVPYEQYF
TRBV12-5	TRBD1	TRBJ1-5	CASGERQGARQPQHF
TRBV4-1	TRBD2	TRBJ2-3	CASSQDGLAVGEDTQYF
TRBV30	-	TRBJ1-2	CAWNGGGLYGYTF
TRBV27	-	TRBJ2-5	CASSLRSQETQYF
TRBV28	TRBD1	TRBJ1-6	CASSSNRGRDNSPLHF
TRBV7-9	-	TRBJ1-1	CASSLVDSPAFF
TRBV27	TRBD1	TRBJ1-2	CASSLGQGFNGYTF
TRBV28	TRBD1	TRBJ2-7	CASSLPSGTGGYEQYF
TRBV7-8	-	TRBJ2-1	CASSTGEEQFF